This T cell receptor beta chain was sequenced in a study of control samples from healthy donors and cancer patients. Sequenced by immunoSEQ multiplex PCR; TCRdb stores in-frame clones only, minus some. The data contain 130,000 to 150,000 clones, around 92% of them singletons. The CDR3 extends over 10 amino acids. With 11 bases removed from V and 5 bases from J, the gap between germline ends came to 9 bases. CDR1 is KGHDR and CDR2 is SFDVKD in the germline V gene. The clonotype comes from a man younger than 40 in good health. This chain joins TRBV24-1 and TRBJ2-7; D remains ambiguous. The specimen sequenced was blood. The chain's CDR3 is CAIRPHEQYF. The CDR3 DNA follows: TGTGCCATCAGGCCCCACGAGCAGTACTTC.